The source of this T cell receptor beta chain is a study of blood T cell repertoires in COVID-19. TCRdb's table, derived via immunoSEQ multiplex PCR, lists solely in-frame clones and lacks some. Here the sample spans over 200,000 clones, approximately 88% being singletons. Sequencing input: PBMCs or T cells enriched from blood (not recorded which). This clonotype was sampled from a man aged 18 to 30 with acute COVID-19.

This CDR3 is CASDSNNYGYTF. For the CDR3, the DNA is TGTGCCAGCGACAGTAATAACTATGGCTACACCTTC. The gene calls are TRBV28 and TRBJ1-2; D perhaps matches TRBD1 (5 bases). CDR1 and CDR2 (germline): MDHEN, SYDVKM. This CDR3 has 12 amino acids. The ends were cut back, 8 bases at V and 1 base at J, with 8 bases in the middle.